This T cell receptor (beta chain) is from a study of blood T cell repertoires in COVID-19. Overall study context: COVID-19 samples collected from the United States, Italy and Spain covered acute and convalescent phases. Nucleic acid was either cDNA or gDNA, and it came from T cells, B-cell-depleted T cells, or PBMCs.

The germline CDR1 and CDR2 sequences are LNHDA and SQIVND (reference sequence). V was cut by 9 bases and J by 3 bases, with 18 bases left in between. The CDR3 length is 15 residues. Measured with immunoSEQ multiplex PCR; TCRdb has only the in-frame clones, and not every one. The table includes 250,000 to 350,000 clones, 70% to 85% detected once. This chain connects TRBV19 to TRBJ1-5, with D perhaps matching TRBD1 (5 bases). The source material was peripheral blood. This TCR came from a human donor with COVID-19, enrolled during active disease. The donor label of this sample is uncertain. CDR3 protein: CARGLIGGDNQPQHF. For the CDR3, the DNA is TGTGCCAGGGGCCTTATCGGGGGGGACAATCAGCCCCAGCATTTT.